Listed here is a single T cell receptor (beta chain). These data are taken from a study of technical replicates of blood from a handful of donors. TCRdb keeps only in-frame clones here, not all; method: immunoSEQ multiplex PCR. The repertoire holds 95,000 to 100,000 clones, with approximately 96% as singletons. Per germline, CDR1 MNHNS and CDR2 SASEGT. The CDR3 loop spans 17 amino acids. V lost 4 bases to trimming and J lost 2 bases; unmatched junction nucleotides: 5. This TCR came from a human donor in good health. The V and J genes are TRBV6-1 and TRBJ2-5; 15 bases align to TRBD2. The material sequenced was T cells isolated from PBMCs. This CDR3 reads CASSVGGLAGGQETQYF. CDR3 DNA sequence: TGTGCCAGCAGTGTTGGGGGACTAGCGGGGGGTCAAGAGACCCAGTACTTC.